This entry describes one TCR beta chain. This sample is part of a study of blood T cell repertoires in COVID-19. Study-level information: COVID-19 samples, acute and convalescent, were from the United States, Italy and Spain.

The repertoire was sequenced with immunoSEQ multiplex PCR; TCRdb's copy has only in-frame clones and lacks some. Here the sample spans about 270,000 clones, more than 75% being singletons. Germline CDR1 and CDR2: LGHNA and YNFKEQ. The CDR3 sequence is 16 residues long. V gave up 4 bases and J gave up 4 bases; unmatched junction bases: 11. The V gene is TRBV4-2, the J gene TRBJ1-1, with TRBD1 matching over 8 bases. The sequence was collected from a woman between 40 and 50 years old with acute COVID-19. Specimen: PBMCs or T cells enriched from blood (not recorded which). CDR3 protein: CASSPPDRVIRTEAFF. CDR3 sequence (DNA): TGTGCCAGCAGCCCCCCGGACAGGGTAATTCGCACTGAAGCTTTCTTT.